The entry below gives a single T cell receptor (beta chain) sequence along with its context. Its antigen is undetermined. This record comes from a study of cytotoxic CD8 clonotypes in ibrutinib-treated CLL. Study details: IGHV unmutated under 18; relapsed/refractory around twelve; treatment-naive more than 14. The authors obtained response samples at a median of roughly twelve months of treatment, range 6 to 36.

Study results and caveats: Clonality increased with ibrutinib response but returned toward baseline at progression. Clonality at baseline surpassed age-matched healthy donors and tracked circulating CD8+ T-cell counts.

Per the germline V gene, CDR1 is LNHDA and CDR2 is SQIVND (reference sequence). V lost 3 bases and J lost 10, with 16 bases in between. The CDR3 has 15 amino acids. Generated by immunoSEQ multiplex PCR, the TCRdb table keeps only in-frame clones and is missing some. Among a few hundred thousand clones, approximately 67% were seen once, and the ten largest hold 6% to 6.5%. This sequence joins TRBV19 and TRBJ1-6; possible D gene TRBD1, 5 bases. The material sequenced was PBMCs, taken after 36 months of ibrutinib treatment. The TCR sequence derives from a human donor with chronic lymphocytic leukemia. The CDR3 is CASSIFQGGQSPLHF. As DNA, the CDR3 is TGTGCCAGTAGTATCTTCCAGGGAGGTCAATCACCCCTCCACTTT.